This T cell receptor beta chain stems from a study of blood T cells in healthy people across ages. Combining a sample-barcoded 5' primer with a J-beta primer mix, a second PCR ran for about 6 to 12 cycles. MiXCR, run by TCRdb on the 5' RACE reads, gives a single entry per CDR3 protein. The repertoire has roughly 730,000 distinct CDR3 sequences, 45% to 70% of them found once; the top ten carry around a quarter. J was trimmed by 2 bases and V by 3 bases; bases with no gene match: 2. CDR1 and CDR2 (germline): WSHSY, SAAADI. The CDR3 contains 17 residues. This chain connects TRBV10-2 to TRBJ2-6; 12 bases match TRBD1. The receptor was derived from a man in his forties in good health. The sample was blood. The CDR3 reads CASSDGTGGTGANVLTF. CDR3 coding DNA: TGCGCCAGCAGTGACGGGACAGGGGGCACTGGGGCCAACGTCCTGACTTTC.